This T cell receptor (beta chain) was captured by sequencing in a study of T cell responses to AZD1222 COVID-19 vaccine. Study results and limitations: Nearly half of spike-specific TCRs reportedly target unmutated variant regions. Donor demographics were predominantly white British with a female majority; clonal diversity may be underestimated. Dominant at 160-218 and 743-854, vaccine-associated CD4 TCRs also spanned spike. After the peak T cell response, and only then, were repertoires sampled.

Germline V gene sequence: CDR1 LNHDA, CDR2 SQIVND (reference sequence). Trimming removed 3 bases at V and 7 bases at J, with 15 bases between. This CDR3 region has 14 residues. The protocol was immunoSEQ multiplex PCR, while the TCRdb copy is restricted to in-frame clones and leaves out a portion. The repertoire includes about 97,000 clones, roughly 83% of them detected once, and 15% to 20% sits in the top ten. As to this clone: Its target is not known.

This chain uses TRBV19 with TRBJ1-1; D may be TRBD1 (5 bases). Sequencing was performed on peripheral blood, taken on day 0 of AZD1222 vaccination. This TCR was sampled from an adult in good health. The CDR3 is CASSIPGHKIEAFF. In nucleotides, the CDR3 is TGTGCCAGTAGTATCCCAGGGCACAAAATTGAAGCTTTCTTT.